Presented here are 26 T cell receptor beta chains from one specimen sequenced in a study of post-analysis software for immune sequencing data. cDNA libraries for TCR beta contained unique molecular identifiers. TCRdb fed the PCR reads into MiXCR, producing one record per CDR3 protein. The top ten clones hold roughly 0.57% of a sample with roughly 800,000 distinct CDR3 sequences, around 27% of them seen once. Findings and limits, study-wide: Higher frequency in patients than in controls was seen for five TRBV segments, with TRBV5-6, TRBV5-1 and TRBV20-1 among them.

No antigen is known for these receptors. Sequenced input: blood. These receptors all stem from a girl under 18 with multiple sclerosis.

This clonotype was seen only a few times. As DNA, the CDR3 is TGTGCCATCAAGTCCCCAGGGAATTCACCCCTCCACTTT. Amino acids: CAIKSPGNSPLHF. The V call is TRBV10-3, the J call TRBJ1-6; D perhaps matches TRBD1 (5 bases). Germline CDR1 is ENHRY and CDR2 is SYGVKD. Trimming took 7 bases from V and 7 from J, leaving 11 bases between them. This CDR3 has 13 amino acids.

This clonotype was seen at least ten times. The chain has TRBV20-1 and TRBJ1-2, with a possible D match to TRBD1 (5 bases). The ends were cut back, 3 bases at V and 7 bases at J, with 21 bases in the middle. The length of the CDR3 is 15 residues. Germline V CDR1 and CDR2: DFQATT, SNEGSKA (reference sequence). The CDR3 DNA sequence: TGCAGTGCTAGGTCAGCTGTCGGCAGGGTATCTGGCTACACCTTC. Translation gives CSARSAVGRVSGYTF.

This clonotype came up many times. The J gene is TRBJ1-2, the V gene TRBV6-5; 10 bases are shared with TRBD1. Germline V CDR1 and CDR2: MNHEY, SVGAGI. Trimming at V came to 6 bases and at J to 8 bases, leaving 9 bases not matched to a gene. The CDR3 spans 14 residues. The CDR3 here is CASSRGGTGDGYTF. CDR3 nucleotide sequence: TGTGCCAGCAGCCGCGGTGGGACAGGGGACGGCTACACCTTC.

The chain uses TRBV9 and TRBJ1-1, with 9 positions matching TRBD1. The germline V gene has CDR1 SGDLS and CDR2 YYNGEE. The length of the CDR3 is 17 residues. V trimming: 4 bases; J trimming: 0 bases; junction bases outside the gene matches: 10. The CDR3 region is CASSPPGQGVMNTEAFF. The CDR3 coding sequence is TGTGCCAGCAGCCCGCCGGGACAGGGCGTCATGAACACTGAAGCTTTCTTT.

The gene calls are TRBV20-1 and TRBJ2-1, with TRBD2 matching 16 bases. Germline V CDR1 and CDR2: DFQATT, SNEGSKA (reference sequence). This CDR3 comprises 18 residues. V shed 3 bases, J shed 6 bases, and the junction held 11 bases outside the gene matches. The CDR3: CSASDTGTSGGASNEQFF. In nucleotides, the CDR3 is TGCAGTGCTAGCGACACCGGGACTAGCGGGGGGGCCTCCAATGAGCAGTTCTTC.

This chain uses TRBV19 with TRBJ2-1; 8 bases line up with TRBD2. V shed 0 bases, J shed 4 bases, and the junction held 5 bases outside the gene matches. Germline V gene data show CDR1 as LNHDA and CDR2 as SQIVND (reference sequence). The CDR3 extends over 16 amino acids. For the CDR3, the DNA is TGTGCCAGTAGTATAGACCGACTAGCGCGGTACAATGAGCAGTTCTTC. Protein sequence: CASSIDRLARYNEQFF.

The chain employs TRBV13 and TRBJ2-1; 9 bases agree with TRBD1. The trim removed 3 bases at V and 8 bases at J, leaving 8 bases unmatched. The length of the CDR3 is 15 residues. Germline V gene sequence: CDR1 PRHDT, CDR2 FYEKMQ (reference sequence). CDR3 loop: CASSFGGTGKDEQFF. CDR3 sequence (DNA): TGTGCCAGCAGCTTTGGGGGGACAGGGAAGGATGAGCAGTTCTTC.

This clonotype was found a few times. V is TRBV7-8 and J is TRBJ2-5, with TRBD2 as a possible D gene (6 bases). The CDR3 totals 16 residues. From germline, CDR1 is SGHVS and CDR2 FQNEAQ. The V end was cut by 0 bases, the J end by 5 bases, with 16 bases between. The CDR3 DNA sequence: TGTGCCAGCAGCTTAGCTAGCAGGAGGGCCAGGGAGACCCAGTACTTC. Translating gives CASSLASRRARETQYF.

The chain employs TRBV20-1 and TRBJ2-7, with 10 bases aligning to TRBD2. V trimming: 4 bases; J trimming: 2 bases; junction bases outside the gene matches: 5. The CDR3 has 14 residues. The germline V gene encodes CDR1 DFQATT and CDR2 SNEGSKA (reference sequence). The CDR3 DNA reads TGCAGTGCTATGGAAGCGGGAGGGACCTACGAGCAGTACTTC. Its translation: CSAMEAGGTYEQYF.

This chain connects TRBV4-2 to TRBJ1-2; D unresolved. CDR3 length: 19 amino acids. Trimming removed 1 base from V and 0 bases from J, with 21 bases in between. Per germline, CDR1 LGHNA and CDR2 YNFKEQ. CDR3 coding DNA: TGTGCCAGCAGCCAAGTTTCAGGTATTGGTACGGAACCTAACTATGGCTACACCTTC. As protein: CASSQVSGIGTEPNYGYTF.

The chain employs TRBV20-1 and TRBJ2-7; 7 positions match TRBD1. The DNA matches TRBJ2-1 better at its end, which makes the J call doubtful. The length of the CDR3 is 15 residues. CDR1 DFQATT and CDR2 SNEGSKA come from the germline V gene (reference sequence). This CDR3 is CSARTKRDSSNEQFF. The CDR3 bases are TGCAGTGCTCGTACTAAAAGGGACAGTTCGAATGAGCAGTTCTTC.

This chain uses TRBV27 with TRBJ2-3; possible D gene TRBD2, 5 bases. This CDR3 spans 16 amino acids. Trimming stripped 5 bases from V and 0 bases from J, with 15 bases between. Per germline, CDR1 MNHEY and CDR2 SMNVEV (reference sequence). The CDR3: CASSPRELTSTDTQYF. The CDR3, as DNA: TGTGCCAGCAGTCCTAGGGAGTTAACTAGCACAGATACGCAGTATTTT.

In the case of this clonotype: Without the conserved terminal phenylalanine or tryptophan, this CDR3 likely stems from a read error. In DNA, the CDR3 is TGTGCCAGCAATTTAGGGGCAGGGCCCTACGAGCAGTACCTC. Translation gives CASNLGAGPYEQYL. The J gene is TRBJ2-7, the V gene TRBV27; a possible D gene is TRBD1 (5 bases). This CDR3 is built from 14 residues. Per germline, CDR1 MNHEY and CDR2 SMNVEV (reference sequence).

The gene calls are TRBV6-1 and TRBJ2-2; D may be TRBD1 or TRBD2 (5 bases each). CDR3 length: 14 residues. Germline values: CDR1 MNHNS, CDR2 SASEGT. V was clipped by 6 bases and J by 3 bases, with 11 bases between them. In nucleotides, the CDR3 is TGTGCCAGCAGCAGGGAGTGGGACACCGGGGAGCTGTTTTTT. Protein sequence: CASSREWDTGELFF.

This clonotype has more than one count but fewer than ten. The V call is TRBV3-1, the J call TRBJ2-5; D remains ambiguous. V was cut by 8 bases and J by 5 bases, with 6 bases left in between. The germline V gene has CDR1 LGHDT and CDR2 YNNKEL (reference sequence). The CDR3 is 10 residues long. CDR3: CASARETQYF. In DNA, the CDR3 is TGTGCCAGCGCCCGGGAGACCCAGTACTTC.

The chain combines TRBV7-9 with TRBJ2-7; 8 bases match TRBD1. Germline CDR1 and CDR2: SEHNR and FQNEAQ (reference sequence). The CDR3 runs 15 residues. J gave up 9 bases and V 1 base, and 11 bases lay outside the gene matches. CDR3 in DNA: TGTGCCAGCAGCTTAGTCCCTGGACAGGGACCTGCGCAGTACTTC. Translating gives CASSLVPGQGPAQYF.

The chain carries TRBV7-2 and TRBJ1-2; no reliable D call. This CDR3 region has 16 residues. Germline CDR1 is SGHTA and CDR2 is FQGNSA. With 1 base removed from V and 4 bases from J, the gap between germline ends came to 16 bases. Here the CDR3 reads CASSLGHGEQIYGYTF. Written as DNA, the CDR3 is TGTGCCAGCAGCTTAGGCCACGGAGAGCAGATCTATGGCTACACCTTC.

The chain uses TRBV6-6 and TRBJ2-5, with D possibly TRBD1 on 5 matching bases. The V end was cut by 5 bases, the J end by 13 bases, with 14 bases between. Germline assignment: CDR1 MNHNY and CDR2 SVGAGI (reference sequence). The length of the CDR3 is 11 residues. CDR3 in amino acids: CASSERQTLYF. The CDR3 DNA is TGTGCCAGCAGTGAGCGACAGACACTGTACTTC.

This clonotype has more than one count but fewer than ten. The V and J genes are TRBV10-3 and TRBJ2-3; D is undetermined. Germline CDR1 is ENHRY and CDR2 is SYGVKD. The CDR3 loop spans 15 amino acids. Trimming stripped 2 bases from V and 1 base from J, with 10 bases between. For the CDR3, the DNA is TGTGCCATCAGTGAGATCCGATTCGGCACAGATACGCAGTATTTT. This sequence encodes CAISEIRFGTDTQYF.

This clonotype has only a few counts. This chain connects TRBV20-1 to TRBJ1-2; D is unclear. CDR3 size: 12 residues. In germline, CDR1 is DFQATT, CDR2 SNEGSKA (reference sequence). V was trimmed by 0 bases and J by 12 bases, leaving 14 bases between them. CDR3 sequence reads: CSAREQTTMDTF. The CDR3 DNA reads as TGCAGTGCTAGAGAGCAGACCACGATGGACACCTTC.

V is TRBV15 and J is TRBJ1-1; the D is unclear. Per the germline V gene, CDR1 is LNHNV and CDR2 is YYDKDF (reference sequence). V was clipped by 3 bases and J by 12 bases, with 14 bases between them. This CDR3 comprises 12 residues. The CDR3 sequence is CATSSAIRGTFF. As DNA, the CDR3 is TGTGCCACCAGCAGCGCGATACGTGGAACTTTCTTT.

This clonotype was counted many times. The chain employs TRBV29-1 and TRBJ2-7; D is undetermined. This CDR3 region has 11 residues. V dropped 6 bases and J dropped 5 bases, with 11 bases sitting between them. Germline CDR1 reads SQVTM; CDR2 reads ANQGSEA. CDR3 loop: CSVLNGNEQYF. The CDR3 nucleotides are TGCAGCGTCCTCAACGGCAACGAGCAGTACTTC.

This clonotype was found a few times. The chain joins TRBV6-5 to TRBJ1-1; 7 bases fit TRBD1. The germline V gene has CDR1 MNHEY and CDR2 SVGAGI. The junction had 6 bases not matched to a gene; V was cut back by 4 bases and J by 4 bases. This CDR3 comprises 14 residues. The CDR3 protein is CASSSDRPTTEAFF. The CDR3 DNA sequence: TGTGCCAGCAGTTCGGACAGGCCTACCACTGAAGCTTTCTTT.

This clonotype turned up a few times. CDR3 nucleotides: TGCAGCGCCATGGGGTGGGGCACTGAAGCTTTCTTT. Translation gives CSAMGWGTEAFF. The chain has TRBV29-1 and TRBJ1-1; D is unclear. This CDR3 contains 12 residues. V lost 7 bases, J lost 4 bases, and 13 bases lay in between. Per the germline V gene, CDR1 is SQVTM and CDR2 is ANQGSEA. Together with reference TRBV29-1 and TRBJ1-1, the CDR3 gives the full variable domain: SAVISQKPSRDICQRGTSLTIQCQVDSQVTMMFWYRQQPGQSLTLIATANQGSEATYESGFVIDKFPISRPNLTFSTLTVSNMSPEDSSIYLCSAMGWGTEAFFGQGTRLTVV.

V is TRBV2 and J is TRBJ1-6, with D possibly being TRBD1 (5 bases). The CDR3 spans 14 residues. V dropped 2 bases and J dropped 6 bases, with 8 bases sitting between them. CDR1 and CDR2 (germline): SNHLY, FYNNEI. In DNA form, the CDR3 reads TGTGCCAGCAGTGAAACGACAGTTAATTCACCCCTCCACTTT. Amino acids: CASSETTVNSPLHF.

This clonotype was seen a few times. The V gene is TRBV5-1, the J gene TRBJ2-1; TRBD1 agrees at 7 bases. V trimming: 4 bases; J trimming: 12 bases; junction bases outside the gene matches: 10. Germline CDR1 and CDR2: SGHRS and YFSETQ. The length of the CDR3 is 13 residues. The CDR3 DNA reads as TGCGCCAGCAGCGAGCTAGGGGGCGCGGGGCAGTTCTTC. It is translated as CASSELGGAGQFF.